This passage covers 12 T cell receptor beta chains from one sample sequenced in a study of monozygotic twins with inflammatory bowel disease (dated by TCRdb to between 2018 and 2020). The library was produced with 5' RACE. Sequencing was carried out with an Illumina HiSeq 2500. The reads, reprocessed by TCRdb, yield one row per CDR3 protein sequence and no DNA. The record for this sample contains 350,000 to 550,000 distinct CDR3 sequences. Around 2.4% of the sample is held by the ten biggest clonotypes. Sequenced material: blood. These receptors all come from a human donor with ulcerative colitis or Crohn's disease, or a healthy co-twin of an affected twin (not recorded which).

V is TRBV6-5 and J is TRBJ1-6. CDR3 length equals 15 residues. In germline, CDR1 is MNHEY, CDR2 SVGAGI. This CDR3 is CASSYSSEVNSPLHF.

V usage is TRBV7-9 and J usage is TRBJ2-1. The length of the CDR3 is 12 residues. Germline values: CDR1 SEHNR, CDR2 FQNEAQ (reference sequence). The CDR3 loop reads CASSPHWDEQFF.

J is TRBJ1-1 and V is TRBV19; no DNA is available, so the TRBD1 call from TCRdb remains unchecked. CDR3 length: 16 amino acids. The germline gives CDR1 LNHDA, CDR2 SQIVND (reference sequence). Here the CDR3 reads CASRPPRGQGVAEAFF.

The rearrangement links TRBV4-3 to TRBJ2-1; TCRdb proposes TRBD1, but this gene call is untestable without DNA. The CDR3 spans 13 residues. The V gene's germline CDR1 is LGHNA and CDR2 YSLEER. This CDR3 is CASSQFGGHEQFF.

The gene calls are TRBV7-8 and TRBJ1-2; the D call of TRBD1 rests on TCRdb alone, since no DNA is present to check it. This CDR3 has 13 residues. CDR1 is SGHVS, CDR2 FQNEAQ, per germline. CDR3: CASSIRDNYGYTF. The full variable domain, completed using reference TRBV7-8 and TRBJ1-2, is GAGVSQSPRYKVAKRGQDVALRCDPISGHVSLFWYQQALGQGPEFLTYFQNEAQLDKSGLPSDRFFAERPEGSVSTLKIQRTQQEDSAVYLCASSIRDNYGYTFGSGTRLTVV.

The V and J genes are TRBV11-2 and TRBJ2-2; TCRdb names TRBD1, which stays unverified in the absence of DNA. Looked up from germline, CDR1 is SGHAT and CDR2 is FQNNGV. The CDR3 length is 17 residues. CDR3 sequence: CASSLSPGQGYTGELFF.

The rearrangement uses TRBV2 and TRBJ2-5; TCRdb names TRBD2, which stays unverified in the absence of DNA. The length of the CDR3 is 15 residues. Per germline, CDR1 SNHLY and CDR2 FYNNEI. The CDR3 spells CASSEAPGREETQYF.

The CDR3: CASSFGSTYEQYF. The chain combines TRBV5-1 with TRBJ2-7. CDR3 length: 13 amino acids. The germline V gene encodes CDR1 SGHRS and CDR2 YFSETQ.

This chain links TRBV6-5 with TRBJ2-1; as DNA is missing, the TRBD2 call by TCRdb cannot be tested. The CDR3 sequence is 16 residues long. In germline, CDR1 is MNHEY, CDR2 SVGAGI. The CDR3 protein is CASSYWSREIIYEQFF.

The chain has TRBV28 and TRBJ2-7; TCRdb gives TRBD2 as the D gene, but with no DNA this cannot be confirmed. The CDR3 has 14 residues. Germline V gene sequence: CDR1 MDHEN, CDR2 SYDVKM. This CDR3 reads CASRKGGSFREQYF.

J is TRBJ2-1 and V is TRBV7-2; TCRdb names TRBD2, which stays unverified in the absence of DNA. CDR1 is SGHTA and CDR2 is FQGNSA in the germline V gene. The CDR3 spans 17 residues. The chain's CDR3 is CASSLVALAGSYNEQFF.

This chain connects TRBV28 to TRBJ1-2. CDR1 is MDHEN, CDR2 SYDVKM, per germline. The length of the CDR3 is 12 residues. CDR3 amino acids: CASRGNVMGYTF.